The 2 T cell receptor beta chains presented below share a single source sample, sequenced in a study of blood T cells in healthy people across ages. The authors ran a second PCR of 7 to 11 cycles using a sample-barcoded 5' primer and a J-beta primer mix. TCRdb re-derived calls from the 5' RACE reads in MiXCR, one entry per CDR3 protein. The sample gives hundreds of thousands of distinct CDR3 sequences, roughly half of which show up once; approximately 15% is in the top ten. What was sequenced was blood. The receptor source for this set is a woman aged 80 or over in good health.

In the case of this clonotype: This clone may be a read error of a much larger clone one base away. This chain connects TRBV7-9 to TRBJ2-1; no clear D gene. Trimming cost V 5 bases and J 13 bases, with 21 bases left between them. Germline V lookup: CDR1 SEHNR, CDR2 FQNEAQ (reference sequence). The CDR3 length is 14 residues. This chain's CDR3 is CASSPIGPYETQFF. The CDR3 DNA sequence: TGTGCCAGCAGCCCCATCGGTCCATACGAGACCCAGTTCTTC. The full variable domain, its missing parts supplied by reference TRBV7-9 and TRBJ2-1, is DTGVSQNPRHKITKRGQNVTFRCDPISEHNRLYWYRQTLGQGPEFLTYFQNEAQLEKSRLLSDRFSAERPKGSFSTLEIQRTEQGDSAMYLCASSPIGPYETQFFGPGTRLTVL.

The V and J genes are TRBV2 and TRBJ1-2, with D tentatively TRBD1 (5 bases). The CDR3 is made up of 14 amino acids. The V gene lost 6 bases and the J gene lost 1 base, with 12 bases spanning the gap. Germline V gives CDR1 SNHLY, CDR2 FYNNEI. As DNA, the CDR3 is TGTGCCAGCAGCGCCGACAGTTTTAACTATGGCTACACCTTC. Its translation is CASSADSFNYGYTF. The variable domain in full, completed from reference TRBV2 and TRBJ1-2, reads EPEVTQTPSHQVTQMGQEVILRCVPISNHLYFYWYRQILGQKVEFLVSFYNNEISEKSEIFDDQFSVERPDGSNFTLKIRSTKLEDSAMYFCASSADSFNYGYTFGSGTRLTVV.